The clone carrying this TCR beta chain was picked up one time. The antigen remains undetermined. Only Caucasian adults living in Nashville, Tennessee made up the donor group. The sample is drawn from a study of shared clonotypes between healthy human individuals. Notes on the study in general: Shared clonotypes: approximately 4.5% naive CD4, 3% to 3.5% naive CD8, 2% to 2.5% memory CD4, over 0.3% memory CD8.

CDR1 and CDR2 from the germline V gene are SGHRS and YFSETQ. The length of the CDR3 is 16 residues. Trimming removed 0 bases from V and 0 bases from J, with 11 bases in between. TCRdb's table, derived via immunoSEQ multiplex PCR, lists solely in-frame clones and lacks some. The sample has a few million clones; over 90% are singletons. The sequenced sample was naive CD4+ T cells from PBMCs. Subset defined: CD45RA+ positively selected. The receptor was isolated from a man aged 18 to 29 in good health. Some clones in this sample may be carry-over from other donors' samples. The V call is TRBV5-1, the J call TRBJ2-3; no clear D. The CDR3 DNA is TGCGCCAGCAGCTTGGTGGTTAGCTCTAGCACAGATACGCAGTATTTT. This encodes CASSLVVSSSTDTQYF.